This TCR beta chain was found in a study of blood T cells in healthy people across ages. Findings and caveats of the study: Both naive CD4+ cell counts and diversity were greater in long-lived donors than in aged donors. Diversity of TCR beta per million T cells declined in a roughly linear way with age.

The CDR3 length is 15 residues. The germline CDR1 and CDR2 sequences are SGHAT and FQNNGV. Regarding this clonotype: Antigen: not known. Compared with germline, one end of the junction differs, possibly owing to a read error.

With each sample, at least 6 micrograms of total RNA were extracted. A sample-barcoded 5' primer and a J-beta primer mix were used in a second PCR of about 7 to 12 cycles. Each CDR3 protein gets one entry after TCRdb re-called the 5' RACE reads with MiXCR. The sample holds about 1.7 million distinct CDR3 sequences, 28% seen once. The chain joins TRBV11-2 to TRBJ2-3; 12 bases match TRBD1. Material for sequencing was blood. The receptor comes from a woman in her twenties or thirties in good health. Here the CDR3 reads CASSSGTGGDDTRYF. In DNA, the CDR3 is TGTGCCAGCAGCTCCGGGACAGGGGGCGATGATACGCGGTATTTT.